This entry lists 30 T cell receptor beta chains sequenced from one sample in a study of blood T cell repertoires in COVID-19. The repertoire was sequenced with immunoSEQ multiplex PCR; TCRdb's copy has only in-frame clones and lacks some. The data show about 220,000 clones, with approximately 84% seen just once and around 3% held by the top ten. The specimen was peripheral blood. The receptor source for this set is a man aged 45 to 65 who had recovered from COVID-19.

This clone was counted only a few times. V and J are TRBV9 and TRBJ1-3; D uncertain. Germline assignment: CDR1 SGDLS and CDR2 YYNGEE. This CDR3 comprises 14 residues. The ends were cut back, 4 bases at V and 0 bases at J, with 8 bases in the middle. The DNA for the CDR3 is TGTGCCAGCAGCCCCCTAGGCTCTGGAAACACCATATATTTT. Translation: CASSPLGSGNTIYF.

This clone was counted a single time. This sequence joins TRBV10-3 and TRBJ1-2; 7 nucleotides agree with TRBD1. Germline V CDR1 and CDR2: ENHRY, SYGVKD. V trimming: 6 bases; J trimming: 8 bases; junction bases outside the gene matches: 6. CDR3 length: 12 amino acids. The DNA of the CDR3 is TGTGCCATCAGGGTAGGGGGCGAAGGCTACACCTTC. Its translation: CAIRVGGEGYTF.

The V gene is TRBV18, the J gene TRBJ2-3; the match to TRBD2 covers 8 bases. The CDR3 length is 17 residues. V shed 0 bases, J shed 5 bases, and the junction held 10 bases outside the gene matches. CDR1 and CDR2 (germline): KGHSH, LQKENI. In DNA, the CDR3 is TGTGCCAGCTCACCACCGGGAAGCGGGAGCGTGAGAGATACGCAGTATTTT. Residues: CASSPPGSGSVRDTQYF. The entire variable domain, with the rest obtained from reference TRBV18 and TRBJ2-3, is as follows: NAGVMQNPRHLVRRRGQEARLRCSPMKGHSHVYWYRQLPEEGLKFMVYLQKENIIDESGMPKERFSAEFPKEGPSILRIQQVVRGDSAAYFCASSPPGSGSVRDTQYFGPGTRLTVL.

CDR3 nucleotides: TGTGCCAGCAGCCAAGAAGGACATGGGGCGCGTGAAAAACTGTTTTTT. It is translated as CASSQEGHGAREKLFF. V and J are TRBV3-1 (or the pseudogene TRBV3-2) and TRBJ1-4, with a weak D call TRBD1 (5 bases). Trimming cost V 0 bases and J 7 bases, with 15 bases left between them. Germline CDR1 reads LGHDT; CDR2 reads YNNKEL (reference sequence). The length of the CDR3 is 16 residues.

The chain has TRBV7-8 and TRBJ1-5; D is perhaps TRBD1 (5 bases). The V end was cut by 2 bases, the J end by 6 bases, with 23 bases between. The CDR3 is 18 amino acids. The germline V gene has CDR1 SGHVS and CDR2 FQNEAQ. The CDR3 here is CASSLSRQGELARQPQHF. The CDR3 region has the DNA TGTGCCAGCAGCTTATCTAGGCAGGGTGAACTGGCTCGTCAGCCCCAGCATTTT.

The genes are TRBV9 and TRBJ1-2, with 10 bases fitting TRBD1. V gave up 3 bases and J gave up 5 bases; unmatched junction bases: 19. Per germline, CDR1 SGDLS and CDR2 YYNGEE. This CDR3 spans 19 amino acids. CDR3 residues: CASSERPVERGQGRYGYTF. In DNA, the CDR3 is TGTGCCAGCAGCGAAAGGCCCGTAGAGCGGGGACAGGGGAGGTATGGCTACACCTTC.

The V call is TRBV7-8, the J call TRBJ1-1; D unresolved. CDR1 and CDR2 from the germline V gene are SGHVS and FQNEAQ. The CDR3 has 16 amino acids. V lost 5 bases and J lost 4, with 20 bases in between. CDR3 sequence reads: CASSLRIGEWRTEAFF. CDR3 in DNA: TGTGCCAGCAGCCTGCGGATTGGTGAGTGGCGCACTGAAGCTTTCTTT.

This clone was seen a few times. Other DNA sequences from this sample encode an identical CDR3 as well. The chain joins TRBV28 to TRBJ2-1; 8 bases agree with TRBD2. Germline V gene sequence: CDR1 MDHEN, CDR2 SYDVKM. The CDR3 is made up of 16 amino acids. V was clipped by 1 base and J by 0 bases; unmatched bases: 2. The CDR3 DNA follows: TGTGCCAGCAGTTTATTTACTAGCGGCTCCTACAATGAGCAGTTCTTC. Residues: CASSLFTSGSYNEQFF.

This chain links TRBV6-5 with TRBJ2-7; D gene ambiguous. Germline V gives CDR1 MNHEY, CDR2 SVGAGI. V lost 8 bases and J lost 4, with 9 bases in between. The CDR3 sequence is 11 residues long. CDR3 bases: TGTGCCAGCCAGACACCTTACGAGCAGTACTTC. Its protein product is CASQTPYEQYF.

The chain has TRBV5-1 and TRBJ1-2, with D tentatively TRBD1 (6 bases). CDR3 size: 15 residues. Per germline, CDR1 SGHRS and CDR2 YFSETQ. Deletions cut 0 bases from V and 6 bases from J, with 15 bases between. CDR3: CASSLALNRENGYTF. The CDR3, as DNA: TGCGCCAGCAGCTTGGCCCTCAACAGGGAAAATGGCTACACCTTC.

Turning to this clone: This sequence may be a read error, since a much larger clone differs from it by one base. The chain couples TRBV5-1 to TRBJ1-1; D is unresolved. This CDR3 comprises 12 residues. Looked up from germline, CDR1 is SGHRS and CDR2 is YFSETQ. Trimming pared 2 bases from V and 1 base from J, leaving 3 bases between. The DNA of the CDR3 is TGCGCCAGCAGCTTACAGAACACTGAAGCTTTCTTT. Encoded protein: CASSLQNTEAFF.

This clone was found a few times. The chain carries TRBV9 and TRBJ2-1, with TRBD2 matching over 8 bases. The CDR3 totals 15 residues. Trimming removed 0 bases from V and 9 bases from J; junction bases left unmatched: 8. The germline CDR1 and CDR2 sequences are SGDLS and YYNGEE. This chain's CDR3 is CASSVAPREDLEQFF. DNA of the CDR3: TGTGCCAGCAGCGTAGCTCCGCGGGAGGACCTTGAGCAGTTCTTC.

The chain recombines TRBV2 with TRBJ2-3, with 8 nucleotides matching TRBD2. Trimming removed 3 bases from V and 6 bases from J; junction bases left unmatched: 8. The CDR3 runs 15 residues. The germline V gene has CDR1 SNHLY and CDR2 FYNNEI. The CDR3 bases are TGTGCCAGCAGTGACCCGGGACTAGGCAGGGATACGCAGTATTTT. Protein: CASSDPGLGRDTQYF.

The chain links TRBV7-9 to TRBJ2-4; TRBD1 aligns across 8 bases. V lost 3 bases, J lost 7 bases, and 5 bases stayed unmatched. CDR3 length equals 14 residues. In germline, CDR1 is SEHNR, CDR2 FQNEAQ (reference sequence). The CDR3 region is CASSFGTGRNIQYF. In nucleotides, the CDR3 is TGTGCCAGCAGCTTCGGGACAGGAAGGAACATTCAGTACTTC.

This chain connects TRBV6-4 to TRBJ2-5; 7 bases align to TRBD1. Germline lookup yields CDR1 MRHNA and CDR2 SNTAGT. The CDR3 totals 13 residues. V dropped 6 bases and J dropped 2; count of bases not matched to a gene: 3. The CDR3 reads CASSRDSQETQYF. The DNA of the CDR3 is TGTGCCAGCAGCCGGGACAGTCAAGAGACCCAGTACTTC.

The V gene is TRBV6-5, the J gene TRBJ2-7, with D possibly matching TRBD2 (6 bases). This CDR3 is built from 15 residues. Trimming left V 4 bases short and J 4 bases short, with 17 bases between. Germline V gene data show CDR1 as MNHEY and CDR2 as SVGAGI. CDR3 coding DNA: TGTGCCAGCAGTTTCGACGGGAGTCGATCATACGAGCAGTACTTC. Protein: CASSFDGSRSYEQYF.

The J gene is TRBJ1-2, the V gene TRBV2, with 7 positions matching TRBD1. The CDR3 has 14 residues. Looked up from germline, CDR1 is SNHLY and CDR2 is FYNNEI. J gave up 7 bases and V 8 bases, and 13 bases lay outside the gene matches. CDR3 protein: CASVPDRTYRGYTF. For the CDR3, the DNA is TGTGCCAGCGTTCCGGACAGGACGTATCGTGGCTACACCTTC.

The rearrangement uses TRBV13 and TRBJ2-2; 9 bases are shared with TRBD1. Germline trimming cut 7 bases from V and 5 bases from J; bases unmatched to any gene: 11. This CDR3 has 16 residues. Germline CDR1 is PRHDT and CDR2 is FYEKMQ (reference sequence). The CDR3 nucleotides are TGTGCCAGCAACACCGCCGGGACAGGGAAGACCGGGGAGCTGTTTTTT. Translating gives CASNTAGTGKTGELFF.

J is TRBJ2-2 and V is TRBV28; 10 bases agree with TRBD1. CDR3 size: 16 residues. Losses at the gene ends were 4 bases for V and 5 bases for J; bases not matched to a gene: 7. From germline, CDR1 is MDHEN and CDR2 SYDVKM. Here the CDR3 DNA reads TGTGCCAGCAGTTCGGGACAGGGGAGAAGTACCGGGGAGCTGTTTTTT. Translated: CASSSGQGRSTGELFF.

The genes are TRBV11-3 and TRBJ2-5, with 7 bases identical to TRBD2. Looked up from germline, CDR1 is SGHNT and CDR2 is YENEEA. The CDR3 consists of 14 residues. The ends lost 6 bases at V and 1 base at J; junction bases unmatched: 5. CDR3 in amino acids: CASSPGGSQETQYF. The CDR3 nucleotides read TGTGCCAGCAGTCCCGGGGGGTCCCAAGAGACCCAGTACTTC. Drawing the rest from reference TRBV11-3 and TRBJ2-5, the complete variable domain is EAGVVQSPRYKIIEKKQPVAFWCNPISGHNTLYWYLQNLGQGPELLIRYENEEAVDDSQLPKDRFSAERLKGVDSTLKIQPAELGDSAVYLCASSPGGSQETQYFGPGTRLLVL.

This clone was observed a handful of times. The CDR3 protein is CASRPQGAGANVLTF. The CDR3 DNA sequence: TGTGCCAGCAGACCACAGGGGGCTGGGGCCAACGTCCTGACTTTC. The chain carries TRBV6-5 and TRBJ2-6, with 8 bases aligning to TRBD1. Trimming at V came to 6 bases and at J to 2 bases, leaving 3 bases not matched to a gene. The length of the CDR3 is 15 residues. Germline loops: CDR1 MNHEY, CDR2 SVGAGI.

The rearrangement links TRBV7-2 to TRBJ1-1, with D possibly matching TRBD1 (5 bases). The CDR3 is 15 amino acids. The V end was cut by 4 bases, the J end by 0 bases, with 12 bases between. Germline V lookup: CDR1 SGHTA, CDR2 FQGNSA. The CDR3 region is CASSSAGLVNTEAFF. In nucleotides, the CDR3 is TGTGCCAGCAGCTCTGCGGGACTGGTGAACACTGAAGCTTTCTTT.

This chain connects TRBV5-1 to TRBJ2-5; D may be TRBD1 (5 bases). Germline V gene data show CDR1 as SGHRS and CDR2 as YFSETQ. V lost 0 bases and J lost 5, with 5 bases in between. The CDR3 is 12 amino acids. The CDR3 nucleotides read TGCGCCAGCAGCTTGGAGGGGGAGACCCAGTACTTC. Protein sequence: CASSLEGETQYF.

The chain combines TRBV14 with TRBJ1-1; TRBD1 is a possible D gene (6 bases). Trimming stripped 0 bases from V and 1 base from J, with 15 bases between. Germline values: CDR1 SGHDN, CDR2 FVKESK. The CDR3 covers 17 residues. The CDR3 is CASSQDRVRGWNTEAFF. The CDR3 region has the DNA TGTGCCAGCAGCCAAGATCGAGTCAGGGGATGGAACACTGAAGCTTTCTTT.

The chain couples TRBV9 to TRBJ2-1; TRBD2 aligns across 14 bases. Per the germline V gene, CDR1 is SGDLS and CDR2 is YYNGEE. The CDR3 contains 16 residues. V was pared by 1 base and J by 8 bases, with 5 bases of the junction left unmatched. The CDR3 spells CASSVRLAGGLDEQFF. CDR3 in DNA: TGTGCCAGCAGCGTAAGACTAGCGGGAGGGCTGGATGAGCAGTTCTTC. The whole variable domain, filled in from reference TRBV9 and TRBJ2-1, reads DSGVTQTPKHLITATGQRVTLRCSPRSGDLSVYWYQQSLDQGLQFLIQYYNGEERAKGNILERFSAQQFPDLHSELNLSSLELGDSALYFCASSVRLAGGLDEQFFGPGTRLTVL.

The CDR3 bases are TGTGCCAGCAGCTTACCCCTGTCACTAGCGGCAGAGCAGTACTTC. It codes for CASSLPLSLAAEQYF. The V gene is TRBV7-8, the J gene TRBJ2-7; 8 positions agree with TRBD2. The CDR3 runs 15 residues. CDR1 SGHVS and CDR2 FQNEAQ come from the germline V gene. V shed 2 bases and J 7 bases; nucleotides not matched to a gene: 10.

V is TRBV5-6 and J is TRBJ2-7; 8 bases match TRBD2. The J segment lost 5 bases and the V segment lost 1 base, leaving 8 bases of the junction unmatched. The CDR3 contains 15 residues. CDR1 and CDR2 (germline): SGHDT, YYEEEE. CDR3: CASSLRQAGVDEQYF. As DNA, the CDR3 is TGTGCCAGCAGCTTGAGGCAAGCGGGGGTCGACGAGCAGTACTTC. The variable domain in full, completed from reference TRBV5-6 and TRBJ2-7, reads DAGVTQSPTHLIKTRGQQVTLRCSPKSGHDTVSWYQQALGQGPQFIFQYYEEEERQRGNFPDRFSGHQFPNYSSELNVNALLLGDSALYLCASSLRQAGVDEQYFGPGTRLTVT.

The V and J genes are TRBV5-1 and TRBJ2-5, with 8 bases that match TRBD2. Trimming took 5 bases from V and 1 from J; bases not matched to a gene: 4. CDR1 and CDR2 from the germline V gene are SGHRS and YFSETQ. The CDR3 is 14 amino acids. CDR3 DNA sequence: TGCGCCAGCAGTATCAGCGGGAGCCAAGAGACCCAGTACTTC. This codes for CASSISGSQETQYF.

This clone was counted a few times. The genes are TRBV11-2 and TRBJ2-7; no clear D. This CDR3 is 15 amino acids long. CDR1 and CDR2 from the germline V gene are SGHAT and FQNNGV. Trimming stripped 2 bases from V and 0 bases from J, with 11 bases between. The CDR3 region is CASSLIDKSSYEQYF. DNA for the CDR3: TGTGCCAGCAGCTTAATAGACAAGAGCTCCTACGAGCAGTACTTC. The full variable domain, rest sourced from reference TRBV11-2 and TRBJ2-7, is EAGVAQSPRYKIIEKRQSVAFWCNPISGHATLYWYQQILGQGPKLLIQFQNNGVVDDSQLPKDRFSAERLKGVDSTLKIQPAKLEDSAVYLCASSLIDKSSYEQYFGPGTRLTVT.

This clone was observed a few times. This sequence joins TRBV3-1 (or the pseudogene TRBV3-2) and TRBJ2-2, with TRBD2 identical over 11 bases. J was trimmed by 2 bases and V by 6 bases; bases with no gene match: 5. In germline, CDR1 is LGHDT, CDR2 YNNKEL (reference sequence). The CDR3 contains 16 residues. Written as DNA, the CDR3 is TGTGCCAGCAGACATAGCGGGAGGGCCAACACCGGGGAGCTGTTTTTT. This sequence encodes CASRHSGRANTGELFF.